The 3 T cell receptor beta chains below were found in one sample sequenced in a study of vaccination and CD4 T cells after COVID-19. Noted treatment: approximately 9-day PBMC culture with coronavirus spike peptide pools or control peptides (ViraFEST assay). These CD4+ T cells came from an unexposed donor, sampled before the COVID-19 pandemic (2011-2018). The Oncomine TCR Beta short-read assay was what sequenced the DNA obtained from cultured CD4+ T cells. Genomic DNA from cultured CD4+ T cells was extracted. TCRdb re-derived calls from the PCR reads in MiXCR, one entry per CDR3 protein. Among around 10,000 distinct CDR3 sequences, under 30% were seen once, and the ten largest hold about 23%. The antigens for these receptors are not known. Sequences were obtained from CD4+ T cells from blood, cultured in vitro. Receptors originate from a human donor in good health.

Only a few counts were recorded for this clonotype. This chain joins TRBV27 and TRBJ1-5, with 10 bases aligning to TRBD1. The J segment lost 4 bases and the V segment lost 5 bases, leaving 5 bases of the junction unmatched. The CDR3 totals 15 residues. Germline V gene lookup returns CDR1 MNHEY and CDR2 SMNVEV (reference sequence). This CDR3 reads CASSLWGQGNQPQHF. The CDR3 DNA follows: TGTGCCAGCAGTCTCTGGGGACAGGGGAATCAGCCCCAGCATTTT.

The gene calls are TRBV6-2 or TRBV6-3 and TRBJ1-1, with 7 bases identical to TRBD1. The V segment lost 1 base and the J segment 1 base; nucleotides outside the gene matches: 0. In germline, CDR1 is MNHEY, CDR2 SVGEGT. This CDR3 is built from 14 residues. The CDR3 sequence is CASSYWTGNTEAFF. In DNA, the CDR3 is TGTGCCAGCAGTTACTGGACAGGGAACACTGAAGCTTTCTTT.

This clonotype was seen a few times. The gene calls are TRBV29-1 and TRBJ1-1; tentative D call: TRBD1 (5 bases). Germline loops: CDR1 SQVTM, CDR2 ANQGSEA. V was shortened by 5 bases and J by 5 bases, with 15 bases between the two germline ends. The CDR3 is 13 residues long. The CDR3 loop is CSVSTGGGTEAFF. The DNA of the CDR3 is TGCAGCGTTAGTACTGGGGGGGGTACTGAAGCTTTCTTT.